Listed below are T cell receptor beta chains from one sample, sequenced in a study of patients and donors after allogeneic stem cell transplantation. TCRdb recomputed calls from the RT-PCR reads with MiXCR, one row per CDR3 protein. The table has 410,000 or so distinct CDR3 sequences, 16% seen once. Sequencing was performed on blood, either unsorted or a sorted T cell fraction (not recorded which). The receptors come from a human donor who was either an allogeneic HSCT recipient or a stem cell or donor lymphocyte infusion donor (not recorded which). It is not recorded whose cells these are; they may come from a transplant donor. The CDR3 runs from the conserved cysteine through the conserved F or W. D genes are given only for firm matches. Rows give clone size only sometimes, using once, few, many, or a class for an expanded clone.

TRBV4-1	few	TRBJ2-3	.	CASSQNRWGTQYF	TGCGCCAGCAGCCAAAATAGATGGGGTACGCAGTATTTT
TRBV27	few	TRBJ2-4	.	CASSLSAVAKNIQYF	TGTGCCAGCAGTTTATCAGCGGTAGCCAAAAACATTCAGTACTTC
TRBV7-8	.	TRBJ1-5	.	CASSLRGGYSNQPQHF	TGTGCCAGCAGCTTACGAGGGGGGTATAGCAATCAGCCCCAGCATTTT
TRBV2	few	TRBJ2-1	TRBD2	CASSAFGGNTYNEQFF	TGTGCCAGCAGTGCTTTCGGGGGGAACACTTACAATGAGCAGTTCTTC
TRBV5-6	.	TRBJ2-7	.	CASSSPGYSLYEQYF	TGTGCCAGCAGCTCCCCCGGCTACAGTCTCTACGAGCAGTACTTC
TRBV12-3/TRBV12-4	few	TRBJ1-3	TRBD1	CASSSRQGLRGNTIYF	TGTGCCAGCAGTTCTCGACAGGGCCTTCGAGGAAACACCATATATTTT
TRBV12-3/TRBV12-4	many	TRBJ2-7	.	CASSLMGRKSYEQYF	TGTGCCAGCAGTTTAATGGGAAGAAAGTCCTACGAGCAGTACTTC
TRBV6-1	.	TRBJ2-5	.	CASSRLGEGLETQYF	TGTGCCAGCAGTAGACTAGGTGAGGGGCTGGAGACCCAGTACTTC
TRBV14	many	TRBJ2-2	TRBD2	CASSRWGLAGGTGELFF	TGTGCCAGCAGCCGATGGGGACTAGCGGGAGGCACCGGGGAGCTGTTTTTT
TRBV30	.	TRBJ2-3	.	CAWSVGVGVDTQYF	TGTGCCTGGAGTGTGGGGGTAGGGGTAGATACGCAGTATTTT
TRBV5-1	many	TRBJ1-6	.	CASTPAENSPLHF	TGCGCCAGCACTCCGGCGGAGAATTCACCCCTCCACTTT
TRBV7-9	.	TRBJ2-1	TRBD2	CASSSYTSVNEQFF	TGTGCCAGCAGCTCTTACACTAGCGTCAATGAGCAGTTCTTC
TRBV11-3	few	TRBJ2-1	.	CASSFDLYGNEQFF	TGTGCCAGCAGCTTTGACTTATACGGCAATGAGCAGTTCTTC
TRBV3-1	.	TRBJ1-1	.	CASRRGDEAFF	TGTGCCAGCAGGCGGGGTGATGAAGCTTTCTTT
TRBV6-2/TRBV6-3	many	TRBJ2-7	.	CASSRTYEQYF	TGTGCCAGCAGCCGGACCTACGAGCAGTACTTC
TRBV6-2/TRBV6-3	few	TRBJ1-4	TRBD1	CASSRGQVYNEKLFF	TGTGCCAGCAGTCGAGGACAGGTCTATAATGAAAAACTGTTTTTT
TRBV5-1	many	TRBJ2-7	.	CASSLLGRDEQYF	TGCGCCAGCAGCTTGCTGGGAAGGGACGAGCAGTACTTC
TRBV7-3	.	TRBJ2-1	TRBD2	CASSLKGGGQFF	TGTGCCAGCAGCTTAAAGGGCGGGGGGCAGTTCTTC
TRBV9	.	TRBJ2-1	.	CASSVGYNEQFF	TGTGCCAGCAGCGTAGGGTACAATGAGCAGTTCTTC
TRBV28	few	TRBJ2-7	.	CASRNRGGYEQYF	TGTGCCAGCAGGAACCGAGGGGGCTACGAGCAGTACTTC
TRBV19	few	TRBJ2-7	TRBD1	CASSLRTGDYEQYF	TGTGCCAGTAGTCTGCGGACAGGGGACTACGAGCAGTACTTC
TRBV20-1	few	TRBJ1-5	TRBD1	CSASITTGGWGNQPQHF	TGCAGTGCTAGTATTACGACAGGGGGCTGGGGTAATCAGCCCCAGCATTTT
TRBV5-1	many	TRBJ1-5	.	CASSLEQGGQPQHF	TGCGCCAGCAGCTTGGAGCAGGGAGGTCAGCCCCAGCATTTT
TRBV4-1	few	TRBJ1-4	TRBD1	CASSQVLGQGEKLFF	TGCGCCAGCAGCCAGGTTCTGGGACAGGGGGAAAAACTGTTTTTT
TRBV20-1	few	TRBJ1-3	.	CSAGRTGNTIYF	TGCAGTGCTGGAAGGACGGGAAACACCATATATTTT
TRBV7-9	many	TRBJ2-3	.	CASSLSTDTQYF	TGTGCCAGCAGCCTAAGCACAGATACGCAGTATTTT
TRBV5-1	.	TRBJ2-7	TRBD1	CASSLAEVGQVYEQYF	TGCGCCAGCAGCTTGGCCGAAGTGGGACAGGTCTACGAGCAGTACTTC
TRBV5-1	.	TRBJ2-2	.	CASSFIPGGTNTGELFF	TGCGCCAGCAGCTTCATCCCCGGGGGAACGAACACCGGGGAGCTGTTTTTT
TRBV5-4	.	TRBJ1-1	.	CASSSHMNTEAFF	TGTGCCAGCAGCTCGCACATGAACACTGAAGCTTTCTTT
TRBV13	few	TRBJ2-7	TRBD2	CASSSLQGSAQREIFEQYF	TGTGCCAGCAGCTCACTACAGGGTTCGGCGCAGCGGGAGATCTTCGAGCAGTACTTC
TRBV27	few	TRBJ1-1	.	CASSSPATNTEAFF	TGTGCCAGCAGTTCCCCAGCCACCAACACTGAAGCTTTCTTT
TRBV24-1	.	TRBJ2-5	.	CATSDTRGSETQYF	TGTGCCACCAGTGACACCAGGGGTTCTGAGACCCAGTACTTC
TRBV5-1	.	TRBJ1-3	.	CASSVKQGLAGNTIYF	TGCGCCAGCAGCGTAAAGCAGGGTCTCGCTGGAAACACCATATATTTT
TRBV5-1	few	TRBJ2-5	TRBD2	CASSSPGGLQETQYF	TGCGCCAGCAGCTCCCCGGGGGGACTCCAAGAGACCCAGTACTTC
TRBV10-3	.	TRBJ2-1	TRBD2	CAISEIERERNEQFF	TGTGCCATCAGTGAGATTGAGCGGGAGCGCAATGAGCAGTTCTTC
TRBV3-1	.	TRBJ2-2	.	CASSQVGNTGELFF	TGTGCCAGCAGCCAAGTTGGGAACACCGGGGAGCTGTTTTTT
TRBV9	many	TRBJ2-3	TRBD2	CASSVTSGSTDTQYF	TGTGCCAGCAGCGTTACTAGCGGGAGCACAGATACGCAGTATTTT
TRBV19	.	TRBJ2-5	.	CASSIRHFQETQYF	TGTGCCAGTAGTATCCGACACTTCCAAGAGACCCAGTACTTC
TRBV7-2	few	TRBJ2-7	TRBD1	CASSSQGVLYDEQYF	TGTGCCAGCAGCTCCCAGGGGGTACTATACGACGAGCAGTACTTC
TRBV11-3	.	TRBJ2-3	.	CASSFSGSGPDTQYF	TGTGCCAGCAGCTTTTCAGGGTCTGGCCCAGATACGCAGTATTTT
TRBV7-9	once	TRBJ1-2	.	CASSPLQGPGYTF	TGTGCCAGCAGCCCACTGCAGGGCCCAGGCTACACCTTC
TRBV4-3	once	TRBJ1-1	TRBD1	CASSPGTGVFGTEAFF	TGCGCCAGCAGCCCAGGGACAGGGGTCTTTGGTACTGAAGCTTTCTTT
TRBV29-1	few	TRBJ2-2	TRBD1	CSARDRGGTGELFF	TGCAGCGCCCGGGACAGGGGAGGGACCGGGGAGCTGTTTTTT
TRBV20-1	few	TRBJ1-2	.	CSARGTGNNYGYTF	TGCAGTGCTAGAGGAACAGGGAATAACTATGGCTACACCTTC
TRBV12-5	.	TRBJ2-7	.	CASGKDEQYF	TGTGCTAGTGGCAAAGACGAGCAGTACTTC
TRBV20-1	.	TRBJ1-1	.	CSASKGPFNTEAFF	TGCAGTGCTAGTAAGGGGCCATTTAACACTGAAGCTTTCTTT
TRBV6-5	.	TRBJ1-6	.	CASSYWNSPLHF	TGTGCCAGCAGTTACTGGAATTCACCCCTCCACTTT
TRBV29-1	.	TRBJ1-1	.	CSVVRGRTEAFF	TGCAGCGTTGTAAGGGGCCGGACTGAAGCTTTCTTT
TRBV11-2	.	TRBJ2-7	TRBD2	CASSWTGTSDYEQYF	TGTGCCAGCAGCTGGACCGGGACTAGCGACTACGAGCAGTACTTC
TRBV7-3	.	TRBJ1-4	.	CARKGCRWGTNEKLFF	TGTGCCCGAAAAGGGTGCAGGTGGGGGACTAATGAAAAACTGTTTTTT
TRBV30	.	TRBJ2-3	.	CAWSVDREDTQYF	TGTGCCTGGAGTGTTGATAGGGAAGATACGCAGTATTTT
TRBV2	few	TRBJ2-7	.	CASSQEMGFSYEQYF	TGTGCCAGCTCTCAGGAAATGGGGTTCTCCTACGAGCAGTACTTC
TRBV24-1	few	TRBJ2-1	.	CATERGGPYNEQFF	TGTGCCACCGAGAGAGGGGGGCCCTACAATGAGCAGTTCTTC
TRBV6-1	few	TRBJ2-5	.	CASSIGWGDSQETQYF	TGTGCCAGCAGCATCGGGTGGGGGGACTCCCAAGAGACCCAGTACTTC
TRBV11-3	many	TRBJ2-2	.	CASSPWGVGTGELFF	TGTGCCAGCAGCCCCTGGGGGGTGGGCACCGGGGAGCTGTTTTTT